The source of this T cell receptor (beta chain) is a study of cytomegalovirus exposure and HLA in healthy donors. Study-wide points: Immune exposure information comprised only CMV serostatus.

Notes on this clone: Its antigen is undetermined.

The PCR ran on 60 Vbeta and 13 Jbeta primers. TCRdb's copy holds only in-frame clones and misses some; the assay was immunoSEQ multiplex PCR. Counted here are fewer than 200,000 clones, roughly 87% occurring once; the ten biggest clones make up approximately 0.51%. V lost 5 bases to trimming and J lost 4 bases, with 12 bases between them. CDR1 and CDR2 (germline): KGHSH, LQKENI. The CDR3 sequence is 13 residues long. The sequenced sample was PBMCs. The gene calls are TRBV18 and TRBJ2-7; a weak D match, TRBD2 (5 bases). This clonotype originated in a woman aged 50 to 65 in good health and CMV-seronegative. CDR3 bases: TGTGCCAGCTCAGGTAGCGCGACATACGAGCAGTACTTC. Translation gives CASSGSATYEQYF.